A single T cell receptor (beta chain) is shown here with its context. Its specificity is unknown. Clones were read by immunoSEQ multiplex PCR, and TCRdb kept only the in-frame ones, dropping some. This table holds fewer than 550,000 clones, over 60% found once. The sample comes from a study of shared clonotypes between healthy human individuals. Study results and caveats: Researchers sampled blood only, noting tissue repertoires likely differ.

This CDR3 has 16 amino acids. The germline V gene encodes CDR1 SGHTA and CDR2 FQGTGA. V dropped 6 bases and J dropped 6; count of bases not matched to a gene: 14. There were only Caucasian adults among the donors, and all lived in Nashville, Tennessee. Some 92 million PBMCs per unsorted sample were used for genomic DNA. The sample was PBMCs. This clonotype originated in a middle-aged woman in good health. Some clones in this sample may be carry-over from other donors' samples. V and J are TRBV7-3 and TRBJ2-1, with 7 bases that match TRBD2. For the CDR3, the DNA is TGTGCCAGCAGTTTAGACCACGGGGTAGCGGGCAATGAGCAGTTCTTC. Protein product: CASSLDHGVAGNEQFF.